This TCR beta chain was identified during a study of T cell responses to AZD1222 COVID-19 vaccine. General observations from the study: Spike-specific TCR breadth and depth rose after two AZD1222 doses.

V was trimmed by 4 bases and J by 0 bases, leaving 12 bases between them. This CDR3 is 15 amino acids long. Per germline, CDR1 MDHEN and CDR2 SYDVKM. Note on this clone: What it recognizes is unknown.

Only in-frame clones appear in the TCRdb table, and some are missing; sequencing was by immunoSEQ multiplex PCR. The sample has about 140,000 clones. The rearrangement links TRBV28 to TRBJ1-1; D remains unclear. Sequenced sample: peripheral blood. This clonotype originated in an adult in good health. CDR3 sequence: CASSSPSTLNTEAFF. The CDR3 DNA is TGTGCCAGCAGTTCCCCATCTACCTTGAACACTGAAGCTTTCTTT.